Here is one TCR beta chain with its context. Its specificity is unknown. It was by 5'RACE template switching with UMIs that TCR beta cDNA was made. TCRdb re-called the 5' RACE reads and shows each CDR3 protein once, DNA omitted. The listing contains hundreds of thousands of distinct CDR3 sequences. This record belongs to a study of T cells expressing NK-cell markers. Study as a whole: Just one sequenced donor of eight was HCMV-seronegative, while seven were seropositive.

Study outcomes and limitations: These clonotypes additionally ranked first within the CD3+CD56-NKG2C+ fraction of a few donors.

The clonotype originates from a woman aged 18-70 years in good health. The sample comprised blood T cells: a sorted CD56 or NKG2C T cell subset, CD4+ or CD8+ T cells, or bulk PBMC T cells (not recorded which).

CDR3: CASSRQSMGTEAFF. The V call is TRBV5-1, the J call TRBJ1-1. This CDR3 has 14 amino acids. Germline assignment: CDR1 SGHRS and CDR2 YFSETQ.